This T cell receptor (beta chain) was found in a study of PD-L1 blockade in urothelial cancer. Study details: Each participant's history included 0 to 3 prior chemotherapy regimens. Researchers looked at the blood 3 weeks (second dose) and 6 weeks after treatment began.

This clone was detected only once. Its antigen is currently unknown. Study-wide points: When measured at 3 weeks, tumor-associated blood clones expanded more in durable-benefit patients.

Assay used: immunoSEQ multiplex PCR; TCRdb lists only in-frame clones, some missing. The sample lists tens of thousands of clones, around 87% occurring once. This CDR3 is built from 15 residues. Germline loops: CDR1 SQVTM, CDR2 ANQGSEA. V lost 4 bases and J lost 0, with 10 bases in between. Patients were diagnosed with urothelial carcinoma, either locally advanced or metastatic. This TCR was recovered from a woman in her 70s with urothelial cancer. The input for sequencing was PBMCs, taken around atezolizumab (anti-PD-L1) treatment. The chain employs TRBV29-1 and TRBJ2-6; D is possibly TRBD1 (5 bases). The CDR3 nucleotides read TGCAGCGTTGTTTCAGGGTACTCTGGGGCCAACGTCCTGACTTTC. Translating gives CSVVSGYSGANVLTF.